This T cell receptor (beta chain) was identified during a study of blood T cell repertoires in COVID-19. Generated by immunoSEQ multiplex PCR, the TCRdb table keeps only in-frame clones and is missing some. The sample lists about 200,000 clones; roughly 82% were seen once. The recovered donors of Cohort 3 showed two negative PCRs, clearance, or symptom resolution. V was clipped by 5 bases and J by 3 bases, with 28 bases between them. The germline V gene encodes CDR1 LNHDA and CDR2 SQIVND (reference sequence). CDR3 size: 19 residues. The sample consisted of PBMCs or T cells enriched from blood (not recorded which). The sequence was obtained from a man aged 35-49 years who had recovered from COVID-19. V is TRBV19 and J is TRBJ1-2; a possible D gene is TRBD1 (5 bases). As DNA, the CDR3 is TGTGCCAGTAGTCCAACGACGCGGAGACAGCCTTCATTATACTATGGCTACACCTTC. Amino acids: CASSPTTRRQPSLYYGYTF.